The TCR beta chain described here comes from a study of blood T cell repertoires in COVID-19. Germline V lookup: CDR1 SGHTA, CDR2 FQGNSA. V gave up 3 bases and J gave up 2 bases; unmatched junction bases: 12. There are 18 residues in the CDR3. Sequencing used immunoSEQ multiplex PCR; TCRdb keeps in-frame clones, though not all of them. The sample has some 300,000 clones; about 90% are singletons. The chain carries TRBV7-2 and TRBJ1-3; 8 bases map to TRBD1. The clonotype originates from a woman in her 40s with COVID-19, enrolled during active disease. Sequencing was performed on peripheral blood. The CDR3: CASSFWPTGDQAGNTIYF. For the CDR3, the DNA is TGTGCCAGCAGCTTTTGGCCGACAGGGGATCAGGCTGGAAACACCATATATTTT.